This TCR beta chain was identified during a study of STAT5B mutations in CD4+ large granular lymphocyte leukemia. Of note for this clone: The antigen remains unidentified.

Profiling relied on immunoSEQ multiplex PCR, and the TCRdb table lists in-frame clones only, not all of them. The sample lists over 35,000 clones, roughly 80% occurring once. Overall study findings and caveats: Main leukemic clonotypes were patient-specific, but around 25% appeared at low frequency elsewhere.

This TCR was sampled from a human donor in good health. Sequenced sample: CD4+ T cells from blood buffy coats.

CDR3 in DNA: TGTGCCAGCTCACCGGGACTGAACTCCTACAATGAGCAGTTCTTC. Protein: CASSPGLNSYNEQFF. This chain joins TRBV18 and TRBJ2-1; D perhaps matches TRBD2 (6 bases). Trimming stripped 3 bases from V and 0 bases from J, with 9 bases between. Germline values: CDR1 KGHSH, CDR2 LQKENI. This CDR3 comprises 15 residues.